The 25 T cell receptor beta chains in this list originate from one sample, sequenced in a study of graft-versus-host responses after intestinal transplantation. These receptors are not linked to any known antigen. Only in-frame clones appear in the TCRdb table, and some are missing; sequencing was by immunoSEQ multiplex PCR. Of 100,000 to 130,000 clones listed, around 90% were seen once; the top ten hold around 0.7%. The sequencing used unstimulated CD4+ T cells sorted from spleen or lymph node cells, collected before transplant. Source of these receptors: a human donor who was the organ donor for an intestinal transplant.

This chain connects TRBV19 to TRBJ1-2; the match to TRBD1 covers 7 bases. In germline, CDR1 is LNHDA, CDR2 SQIVND (reference sequence). This CDR3 region has 14 residues. V lost 3 bases to trimming and J lost 8 bases; unmatched junction nucleotides: 9. The CDR3 spells CASSMQPGGYGYTF. CDR3 DNA: TGTGCCAGTAGTATGCAACCAGGGGGATACGGCTACACCTTC.

The rearrangement uses TRBV6-1 and TRBJ1-6; TRBD1 agrees at 7 bases. Per germline, CDR1 MNHNS and CDR2 SASEGT. The CDR3 extends over 14 amino acids. J was trimmed by 11 bases and V by 2 bases; bases with no gene match: 6. CDR3 protein: CASSERDSPPPLHF. The CDR3 DNA sequence: TGTGCCAGCAGTGAAAGGGACAGTCCCCCACCCCTCCACTTT.

J is TRBJ2-7 and V is TRBV2; D call uncertain. Germline V gene sequence: CDR1 SNHLY, CDR2 FYNNEI. The CDR3 spans 11 residues. V shed 8 bases and J shed 2 bases, with 7 bases lying between them. The CDR3 region is CASEATYEQYF. CDR3 nucleotide sequence: TGTGCCAGCGAGGCTACCTACGAGCAGTACTTC. Drawing the rest from reference TRBV2 and TRBJ2-7, the complete variable domain is EPEVTQTPSHQVTQMGQEVILRCVPISNHLYFYWYRQILGQKVEFLVSFYNNEISEKSEIFDDQFSVERPDGSNFTLKIRSTKLEDSAMYFCASEATYEQYFGPGTRLTVT.

V is TRBV9 and J is TRBJ2-1, with TRBD2 matching 9 bases. The CDR3 runs 15 residues. Trimming cost V 0 bases and J 8 bases; bases outside gene matches: 6. CDR1 is SGDLS and CDR2 is YYNGEE in the germline V gene. The CDR3 sequence: CASSVGGGRAHEQFF. CDR3 DNA: TGTGCCAGCAGCGTAGGGGGCGGGAGGGCCCATGAGCAGTTCTTC.

V is TRBV6-6 and J is TRBJ2-1; possibly TRBD1 or TRBD2 for D (6 bases each). V was clipped by 6 bases and J by 10 bases, with 19 bases between them. This CDR3 region has 14 residues. The V gene's germline CDR1 is MNHNY and CDR2 SVGAGI (reference sequence). The CDR3 bases are TGTGCCAGCAGCGGATTCGGGGGCTACGGAGAGCAGTTCTTC. Translation: CASSGFGGYGEQFF.

J is TRBJ2-5 and V is TRBV27; maybe TRBD1 (6 bases). The DNA end is more similar to TRBJ2-7, so the J call may be wrong. Germline values: CDR1 MNHEY, CDR2 SMNVEV (reference sequence). The CDR3 totals 12 residues. CDR3 in DNA: TGTGCCAGCAGCGAACAGGGATACGAGCAGTACTTC. This encodes CASSEQGYEQYF.

The rearrangement uses TRBV6-4 and TRBJ1-1, with 9 bases matching TRBD1. J was trimmed by 3 bases and V by 6 bases; bases with no gene match: 2. This CDR3 comprises 13 residues. Germline CDR1 reads MRHNA; CDR2 reads SNTAGT. The CDR3 here is CASRRTGDTEAFF. Here the CDR3 DNA reads TGTGCCAGCAGAAGGACAGGGGACACTGAAGCTTTCTTT.

This sequence joins TRBV7-2 and TRBJ2-7; TRBD1 might be the D (6 bases). Germline CDR1 SGHTA, CDR2 FQGNSA. Deletions cut 5 bases from V and 2 bases from J, with 10 bases between. The CDR3 runs to 13 residues. CDR3 coding DNA: TGTGCCAGCAGCCTATACAGGGCCTACGAGCAGTACTTC. Translation: CASSLYRAYEQYF.

The chain is built from TRBV19 and TRBJ2-5; unclear D gene. The end of the DNA fits TRBJ2-7 better, so the J call may be wrong. Germline V gives CDR1 LNHDA, CDR2 SQIVND (reference sequence). This CDR3 comprises 14 residues. The CDR3 loop reads CASSARIRVGEQYF. The DNA of the CDR3 is TGTGCCAGTAGTGCCAGGATTAGGGTTGGCGAGCAGTACTTC.

The J gene is TRBJ2-3, the V gene TRBV25-1; D is possibly TRBD2 (5 bases). CDR1 is MGHDK and CDR2 is SYGVNS in the germline V gene. The CDR3 extends over 12 amino acids. Trimming shortened V by 6 bases and J by 7 bases, and 11 bases separated the two germline ends. The CDR3 coding sequence is TGTGCCAGCAGGACCGCGGGTAATACGCAGTATTTT. It encodes CASRTAGNTQYF.

CDR3 DNA: TGTGCCAGCACCCGCAACCCACAAGAGACCCAGTACTTC. Translating gives CASTRNPQETQYF. The genes are TRBV11-2 and TRBJ2-5; D remains ambiguous. V was trimmed by 7 bases and J by 2 bases, leaving 11 bases between them. CDR3 length equals 13 residues. The germline V gene has CDR1 SGHAT and CDR2 FQNNGV.

The chain uses TRBV14 and TRBJ2-7, with D hard to call. Trimming stripped 4 bases from V and 1 base from J, with 17 bases between. CDR3 length: 16 residues. CDR1 and CDR2 (germline): SGHDN, FVKESK. The CDR3 spells CASSRRGHLGSYEQYF. CDR3 DNA sequence: TGTGCCAGCAGCCGTCGTGGCCATCTTGGATCCTACGAGCAGTACTTC.

V and J are TRBV19 and TRBJ2-3; D is perhaps TRBD1 (6 bases). From germline, CDR1 is LNHDA and CDR2 SQIVND (reference sequence). The CDR3 extends over 14 amino acids. The V end was cut by 7 bases, the J end by 5 bases, with 16 bases between. The CDR3 loop reads CASTPWAGVDTQYF. CDR3 bases: TGTGCCAGTACCCCCTGGGCAGGGGTAGATACGCAGTATTTT.

CDR3 in DNA: TGTGCCAGCAGGGGACAGGGCACAGATACGCAGTATTTT. Translating gives CASRGQGTDTQYF. The chain joins TRBV25-1 to TRBJ2-3; the match to TRBD1 covers 8 bases. Trimming removed 6 bases from V and 1 base from J; junction bases left unmatched: 0. The CDR3 runs 13 residues. Germline V gene sequence: CDR1 MGHDK, CDR2 SYGVNS.

The V and J genes are TRBV6-5 and TRBJ2-5, with D tentatively TRBD1 or TRBD2 (5 bases each). This CDR3 has 14 residues. The ends were cut back, 4 bases at V and 4 bases at J, with 13 bases in the middle. CDR1 and CDR2 from the germline V gene are MNHEY and SVGAGI. CDR3 sequence: CASSSSGTGETQYF. The CDR3 bases are TGTGCCAGCAGTTCCTCCGGGACCGGAGAGACCCAGTACTTC.

The chain couples TRBV6-6 to TRBJ2-2, with 7 bases that match TRBD1. The CDR3 runs to 14 residues. CDR1 and CDR2 (germline): MNHNY, SVGAGI (reference sequence). V was clipped by 6 bases and J by 3 bases; unmatched bases: 4. The CDR3 loop reads CASRHQGDTGELFF. The CDR3 region has the DNA TGTGCCAGCAGACACCAGGGGGACACCGGGGAGCTGTTTTTT.

The chain has TRBV30 and TRBJ2-5; D may correspond to TRBD1 or TRBD2 (5 bases each). CDR1 and CDR2 (germline): GTSNPN, SVGIG (reference sequence). V lost 3 bases, J lost 5 bases, and 16 bases lay in between. The CDR3 has 14 residues. DNA for the CDR3: TGTGCCTGGAGACGTAAGGGGACGGGGGAGACCCAGTACTTC. Protein sequence: CAWRRKGTGETQYF.

The rearrangement joins TRBV30 to TRBJ1-2; 7 bases align to TRBD1. J lost 4 bases, V lost 2 bases, and 7 bases had no gene match. Germline CDR1 and CDR2: GTSNPN and SVGIG (reference sequence). This CDR3 contains 14 residues. The CDR3 spells CAWSPRDRFYGYTF. CDR3 sequence (DNA): TGTGCCTGGAGTCCTAGGGACAGATTCTATGGCTACACCTTC. Looking up the rest from reference TRBV30 and TRBJ1-2 gives the full variable domain: SQTIHQWPATLVQPVGSPLSLECTVEGTSNPNLYWYRQAAGRGLQLLFYSVGIGQISSEVPQNLSASRPQDRQFILSSKKLLLSDSGFYLCAWSPRDRFYGYTFGSGTRLTVV.

V gene TRBV21-1 combines with J gene TRBJ2-1; TRBD1 is taken as the D call from the table, unchecked against the DNA. TRBV21-1 represents a pseudogene. The CDR3 is 16 residues long. The CDR3 reads CASSKVGDSSYNEQFF. CDR3 coding DNA: TGTGCCAGCAGCAAAGTCGGGGACAGCTCCTACAATGAGCAGTTCTTC.

This rearrangement joins TRBV5-6 to TRBJ2-3, with D perhaps being TRBD1 or TRBD2 (5 bases each). Deletions cut 3 bases from V and 9 bases from J, with 14 bases between. The CDR3 runs 13 residues. Germline V lookup: CDR1 SGHDT, CDR2 YYEEEE. CDR3 region: CASSWVGGVTQYF. In DNA form, the CDR3 reads TGTGCCAGCAGCTGGGTTGGGGGTGTCACGCAGTATTTT.

In DNA, the CDR3 is TGTGCCAGTAACCCAGGGCCGTTTACTGAAGCTTTCTTT. Translated: CASNPGPFTEAFF. The rearrangement uses TRBV19 and TRBJ1-1; weak D call: TRBD1 (5 bases). Germline assignment: CDR1 LNHDA and CDR2 SQIVND (reference sequence). V was shortened by 7 bases and J by 5 bases, with 14 bases between the two germline ends. This CDR3 spans 13 amino acids.

The chain carries TRBV6-5 and TRBJ1-6; D ambiguous. Germline CDR1 MNHEY, CDR2 SVGAGI. Trimming cost V 6 bases and J 8 bases, with 11 bases left between them. The CDR3 is made up of 13 amino acids. The CDR3 coding sequence is TGTGCCAGCAGACGGGGAACCGATTCACCCCTCCACTTT. Translated: CASRRGTDSPLHF.

J is TRBJ2-3 and V is TRBV10-3; TRBD2 matches at 7 bases. V was clipped by 10 bases and J by 0 bases; unmatched bases: 10. The CDR3 is 15 amino acids. Germline V gene lookup returns CDR1 ENHRY and CDR2 SYGVKD. CDR3 DNA sequence: TGTGCCACGCGACTAGCAGATTCTAGCACAGATACGCAGTATTTT. This encodes CATRLADSSTDTQYF.

J is TRBJ1-6 and V is TRBV6-5; D is undetermined. The V gene lost 6 bases and the J gene lost 2 bases, with 8 bases spanning the gap. This CDR3 has 14 amino acids. In germline, CDR1 is MNHEY, CDR2 SVGAGI. CDR3 sequence: CASSINPYNSPLHF. The CDR3 region has the DNA TGTGCCAGCAGCATAAATCCCTATAATTCACCCCTCCACTTT.

The V and J genes are TRBV5-6 and TRBJ1-1, with D maybe TRBD1 (5 bases). The CDR3 covers 13 residues. The V gene lost 0 bases and the J gene lost 3 bases, with 6 bases spanning the gap. Germline values: CDR1 SGHDT, CDR2 YYEEEE. The CDR3 protein is CASSLAGYTEAFF. CDR3 bases: TGTGCCAGCAGCTTGGCAGGGTACACTGAAGCTTTCTTT.